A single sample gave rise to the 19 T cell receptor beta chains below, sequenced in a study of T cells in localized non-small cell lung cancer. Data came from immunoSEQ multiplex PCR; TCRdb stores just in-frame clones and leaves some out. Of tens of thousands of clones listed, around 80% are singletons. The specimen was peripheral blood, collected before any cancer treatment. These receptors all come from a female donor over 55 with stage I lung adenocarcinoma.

The CDR3 DNA reads as TGTGCCAGCAGCTCTACCCAATCTGGAAAACTGTTTTTT. Protein product: CASSSTQSGKLFF. This chain joins TRBV5-6 and TRBJ1-4; no definite D call. The germline CDR1 and CDR2 sequences are SGHDT and YYEEEE. V lost 3 bases and J lost 10, with 13 bases in between. The CDR3 is made up of 13 amino acids.

The CDR3 loop is CASSQDWGGTAFF. The CDR3 DNA follows: TGTGCCAGCAGCCAAGACTGGGGAGGCACAGCTTTCTTT. V and J are TRBV14 and TRBJ1-1; D uncertain. The CDR3 spans 13 residues. Looked up from germline, CDR1 is SGHDN and CDR2 is FVKESK. V lost 0 bases and J lost 10, with 12 bases in between.

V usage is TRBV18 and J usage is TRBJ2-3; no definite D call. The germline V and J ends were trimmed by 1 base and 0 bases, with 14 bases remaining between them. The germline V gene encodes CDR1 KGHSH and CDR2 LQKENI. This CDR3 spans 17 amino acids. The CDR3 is CASSPLYTPKSTDTQYF. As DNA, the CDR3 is TGTGCCAGCTCACCACTCTATACACCGAAGAGCACAGATACGCAGTATTTT. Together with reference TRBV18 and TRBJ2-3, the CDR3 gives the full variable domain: NAGVMQNPRHLVRRRGQEARLRCSPMKGHSHVYWYRQLPEEGLKFMVYLQKENIIDESGMPKERFSAEFPKEGPSILRIQQVVRGDSAAYFCASSPLYTPKSTDTQYFGPGTRLTVL.

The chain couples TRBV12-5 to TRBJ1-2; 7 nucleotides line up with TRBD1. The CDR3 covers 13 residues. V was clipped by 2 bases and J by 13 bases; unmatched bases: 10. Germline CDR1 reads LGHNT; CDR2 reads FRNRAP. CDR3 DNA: TGTGCTAGTGGTTTGTCCAGGGACAGTCGTTGCACCTTC. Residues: CASGLSRDSRCTF. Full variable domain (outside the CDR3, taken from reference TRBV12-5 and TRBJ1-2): DARVTQTPRHKVTEMGQEVTMRCQPILGHNTVFWYRQTMMQGLELLAYFRNRAPLDDSGMPKDRFSAEMPDATLATLKIQPSEPRDSAVYFCASGLSRDSRCTFGSGTRLTVV.

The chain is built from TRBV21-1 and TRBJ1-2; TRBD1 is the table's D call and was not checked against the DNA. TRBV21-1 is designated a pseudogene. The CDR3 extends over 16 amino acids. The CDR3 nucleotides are TGTGCCAGCAGCAAAAGTACCCCTAACAGGGTATGGGGCTACACCTTC. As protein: CASSKSTPNRVWGYTF.

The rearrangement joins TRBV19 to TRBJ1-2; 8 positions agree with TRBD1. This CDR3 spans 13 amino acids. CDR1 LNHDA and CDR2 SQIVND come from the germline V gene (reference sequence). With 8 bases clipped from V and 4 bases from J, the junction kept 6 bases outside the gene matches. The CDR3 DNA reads TGTGCCAGTCAATCCGACAGGGGCTATGGCTACACCTTC. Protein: CASQSDRGYGYTF. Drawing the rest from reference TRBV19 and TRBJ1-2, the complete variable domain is DGGITQSPKYLFRKEGQNVTLSCEQNLNHDAMYWYRQDPGQGLRLIYYSQIVNDFQKGDIAEGYSVSREKKESFPLTVTSAQKNPTAFYLCASQSDRGYGYTFGSGTRLTVV.

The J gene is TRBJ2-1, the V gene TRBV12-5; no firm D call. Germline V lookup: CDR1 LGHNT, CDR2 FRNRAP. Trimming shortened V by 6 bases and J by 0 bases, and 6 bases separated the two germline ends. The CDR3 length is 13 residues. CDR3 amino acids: CASGLFSYNEQFF. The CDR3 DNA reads TGTGCTAGTGGACTTTTCTCCTACAATGAGCAGTTCTTC.

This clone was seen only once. The CDR3 is CASGRNTEAFF. As DNA, the CDR3 is TGTGCTAGTGGGAGGAACACTGAAGCTTTCTTT. The gene calls are TRBV12-5 and TRBJ1-1; unclear D gene. The ends were cut back, 6 bases at V and 1 base at J, with 3 bases in the middle. The CDR3 has 11 amino acids. Looked up from germline, CDR1 is LGHNT and CDR2 is FRNRAP.

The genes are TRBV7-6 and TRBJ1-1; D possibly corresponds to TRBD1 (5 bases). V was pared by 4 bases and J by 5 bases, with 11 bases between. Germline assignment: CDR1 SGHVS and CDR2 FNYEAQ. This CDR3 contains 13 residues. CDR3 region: CASSSDKLTEAFF. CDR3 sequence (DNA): TGTGCCAGCAGCTCGGACAAATTGACTGAAGCTTTCTTT.

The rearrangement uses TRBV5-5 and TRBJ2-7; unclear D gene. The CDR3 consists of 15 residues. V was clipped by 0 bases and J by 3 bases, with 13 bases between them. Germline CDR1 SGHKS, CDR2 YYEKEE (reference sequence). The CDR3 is CASSLEMEERYEQYF. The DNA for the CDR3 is TGTGCCAGCAGCTTGGAAATGGAAGAACGCTACGAGCAGTACTTC.

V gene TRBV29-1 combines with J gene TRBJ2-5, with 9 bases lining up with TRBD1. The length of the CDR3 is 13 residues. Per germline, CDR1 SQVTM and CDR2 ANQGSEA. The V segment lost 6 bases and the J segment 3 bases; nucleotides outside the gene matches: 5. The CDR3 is CSVGQGGKETQYF. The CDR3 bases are TGCAGCGTGGGACAGGGAGGGAAAGAGACCCAGTACTTC.

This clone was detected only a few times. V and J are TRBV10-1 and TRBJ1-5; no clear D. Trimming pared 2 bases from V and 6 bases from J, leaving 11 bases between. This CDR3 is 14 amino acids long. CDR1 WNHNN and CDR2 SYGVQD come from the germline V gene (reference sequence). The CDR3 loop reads CASSESGKGQPQHF. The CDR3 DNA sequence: TGCGCCAGCAGTGAGAGCGGGAAGGGTCAGCCCCAGCATTTT.

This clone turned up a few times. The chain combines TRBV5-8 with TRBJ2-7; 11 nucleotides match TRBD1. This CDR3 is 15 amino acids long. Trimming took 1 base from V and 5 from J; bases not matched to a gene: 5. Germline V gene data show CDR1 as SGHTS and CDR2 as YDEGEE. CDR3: CASSLQGQGVHEQYF. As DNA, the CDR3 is TGTGCCAGCAGCTTGCAGGGACAGGGGGTCCACGAGCAGTACTTC.

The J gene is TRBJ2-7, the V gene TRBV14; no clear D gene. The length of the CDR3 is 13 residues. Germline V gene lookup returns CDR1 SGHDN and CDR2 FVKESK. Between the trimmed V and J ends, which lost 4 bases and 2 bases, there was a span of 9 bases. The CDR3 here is CASSPRNAYEQYF. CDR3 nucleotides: TGTGCCAGCAGCCCCAGGAATGCCTACGAGCAGTACTTC.

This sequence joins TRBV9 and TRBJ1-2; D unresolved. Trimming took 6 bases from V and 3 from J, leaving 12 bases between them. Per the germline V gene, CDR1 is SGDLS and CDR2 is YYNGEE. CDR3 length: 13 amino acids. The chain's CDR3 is CASTQDVDYGYTF. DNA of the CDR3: TGTGCCAGCACCCAGGATGTCGACTATGGCTACACCTTC. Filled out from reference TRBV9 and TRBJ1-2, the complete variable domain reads DSGVTQTPKHLITATGQRVTLRCSPRSGDLSVYWYQQSLDQGLQFLIQYYNGEERAKGNILERFSAQQFPDLHSELNLSSLELGDSALYFCASTQDVDYGYTFGSGTRLTVV.

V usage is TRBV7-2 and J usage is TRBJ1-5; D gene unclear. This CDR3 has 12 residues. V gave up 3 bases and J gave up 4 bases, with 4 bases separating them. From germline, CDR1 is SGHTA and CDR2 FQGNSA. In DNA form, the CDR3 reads TGTGCCAGCAGCTTCCGGAATCAGCCCCAGCATTTT. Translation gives CASSFRNQPQHF.

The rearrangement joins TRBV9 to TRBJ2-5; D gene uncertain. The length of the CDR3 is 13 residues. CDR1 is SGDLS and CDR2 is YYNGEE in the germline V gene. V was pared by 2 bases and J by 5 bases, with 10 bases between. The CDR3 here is CASSVGGWETQYF. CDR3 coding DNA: TGTGCCAGCAGCGTTGGTGGATGGGAGACCCAGTACTTC.

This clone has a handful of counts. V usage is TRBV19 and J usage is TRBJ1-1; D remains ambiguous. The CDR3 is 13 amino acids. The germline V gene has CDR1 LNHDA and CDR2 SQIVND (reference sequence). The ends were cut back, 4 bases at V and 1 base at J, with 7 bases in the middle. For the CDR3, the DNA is TGTGCCAGTAGTAGCCAGAGGAACACTGAAGCTTTCTTT. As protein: CASSSQRNTEAFF.

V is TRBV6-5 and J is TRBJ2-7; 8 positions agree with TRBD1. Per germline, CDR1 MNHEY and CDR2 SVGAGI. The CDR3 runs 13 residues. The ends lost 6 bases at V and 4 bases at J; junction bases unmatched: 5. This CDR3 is CASRQGGKYEQYF. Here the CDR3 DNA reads TGTGCCAGCAGACAGGGGGGCAAATACGAGCAGTACTTC.